One sample yielded the 19 T cell receptor beta chains listed below, sequenced in a study of blood T cell repertoires in COVID-19. Libraries were prepared by immunoSEQ multiplex PCR; TCRdb keeps only in-frame clonotypes and omits some of them. Of 240,000 or so clones listed, about 86% are singletons. Material: PBMCs or T cells enriched from blood (not recorded which). The receptors stem from a woman aged 35 to 49 with acute COVID-19.

The chain has TRBV19 and TRBJ1-2; 10 bases are shared with TRBD1. The ends lost 1 base at V and 8 bases at J; junction bases unmatched: 10. Germline CDR1 is LNHDA and CDR2 is SQIVND (reference sequence). This CDR3 has 16 residues. Written as DNA, the CDR3 is TGTGCCAGTAGTATAGGAAACTTTAGGGACAGGGGAGGCTACACCTTC. Encoded protein: CASSIGNFRDRGGYTF.

The CDR3, as DNA: TGTGCCAGTAGTTTAAGCGGGAGTCCGCGTAATGAGCAGTTCTTC. It is translated as CASSLSGSPRNEQFF. V gene TRBV19 combines with J gene TRBJ2-1, with 8 bases fitting TRBD2. Trimming at V came to 5 bases and at J to 7 bases, leaving 10 bases not matched to a gene. The CDR3 sequence is 15 residues long. Germline CDR1 and CDR2: LNHDA and SQIVND (reference sequence).

The gene calls are TRBV25-1 and TRBJ2-1, with D possibly TRBD2 on 5 matching bases. Per germline, CDR1 MGHDK and CDR2 SYGVNS. CDR3 size: 13 residues. V was trimmed by 2 bases and J by 5 bases, leaving 7 bases between them. The CDR3 coding sequence is TGTGCCAGCAGTGAACAACTAGACAATGAGCAGTTCTTC. This sequence encodes CASSEQLDNEQFF.

The chain joins TRBV6-5 to TRBJ1-1; a weak D match, TRBD1 (5 bases). Germline V CDR1 and CDR2: MNHEY, SVGAGI. Trimming removed 0 bases at V and 6 bases at J, with 11 bases between. This CDR3 spans 14 amino acids. The CDR3 region is CASSYSNRGAEAFF. The CDR3 DNA reads as TGTGCCAGCAGTTACTCGAATCGGGGGGCTGAAGCTTTCTTT.

The chain recombines TRBV5-4 with TRBJ1-4; 9 bases match TRBD1. This CDR3 has 16 amino acids. Trimming cost V 5 bases and J 4 bases; bases outside gene matches: 9. Looked up from germline, CDR1 is SGHNT and CDR2 is YYREEE (reference sequence). The DNA of the CDR3 is TGTGCCAGCAGGAAGACAGGGGGATCTGGTAATGAAAAACTGTTTTTT. Its translation: CASRKTGGSGNEKLFF.

CDR3 sequence (DNA): TGTGCCAGCAGCCTGATAGCGAGCTCCTACGAGCAGTACTTC. Protein: CASSLIASSYEQYF. V gene TRBV7-6 combines with J gene TRBJ2-7; TRBD2 is a possible D gene (5 bases). There are 14 residues in the CDR3. The germline V and J ends were trimmed by 5 bases and 0 bases, with 11 bases remaining between them. Germline CDR1 SGHVS, CDR2 FNYEAQ.

CDR3 coding DNA: TGTGCCAGCAGCCAAAACTTAGGTGGCAGGGCATACGAGCAGTACTTC. Its translation: CASSQNLGGRAYEQYF. This chain connects TRBV4-2 to TRBJ2-7; D is possibly TRBD1 (5 bases). The length of the CDR3 is 16 residues. V lost 2 bases and J lost 4, with 18 bases in between. CDR1 is LGHNA, CDR2 YNFKEQ, per germline.

The V and J genes are TRBV9 and TRBJ2-7; D might be TRBD2 (6 bases). Germline V lookup: CDR1 SGDLS, CDR2 YYNGEE. V lost 0 bases and J lost 2, with 15 bases in between. There are 16 residues in the CDR3. The CDR3 region has the DNA TGTGCCAGCAGCGTAGCTTGGGACTTCGCGACCTACGAGCAGTACTTC. Its translation is CASSVAWDFATYEQYF.

V is TRBV25-1 and J is TRBJ2-1; 9 bases align to TRBD1. Germline loops: CDR1 MGHDK, CDR2 SYGVNS. The V gene end was trimmed by 6 bases and the J gene end by 6 bases; junction bases not matched to a gene: 9. CDR3 size: 15 residues. The CDR3 region has the DNA TGTGCCAGCAGCGTACCGGGACAGGGTCCCAATGAGCAGTTCTTC. It is translated as CASSVPGQGPNEQFF. Full variable domain (missing parts from reference TRBV25-1 and TRBJ2-1): EADIYQTPRYLVIGTGKKITLECSQTMGHDKMYWYQQDPGMELHLIHYSYGVNSTEKGDLSSESTVSRIRTEHFPLTLESARPSHTSQYLCASSVPGQGPNEQFFGPGTRLTVL.

This chain links TRBV7-8 with TRBJ2-2; 8 nucleotides align to TRBD1. The CDR3 extends over 17 amino acids. The ends lost 3 bases at V and 7 bases at J; junction bases unmatched: 13. The germline CDR1 and CDR2 sequences are SGHVS and FQNEAQ. Written as DNA, the CDR3 is TGTGCCAGCAGCTTTTCCAGACAGGGGATATGGGTCGGGGAGCTGTTTTTT. It specifies CASSFSRQGIWVGELFF. The full variable domain, in which reference TRBV7-8 and TRBJ2-2 provide the parts outside the CDR3, is GAGVSQSPRYKVAKRGQDVALRCDPISGHVSLFWYQQALGQGPEFLTYFQNEAQLDKSGLPSDRFFAERPEGSVSTLKIQRTQQEDSAVYLCASSFSRQGIWVGELFFGEGSRLTVL.

The V and J genes are TRBV3-1 (or the pseudogene TRBV3-2) and TRBJ2-7, with a tentative D call TRBD2 (6 bases). V was clipped by 6 bases and J by 0 bases, with 12 bases between them. CDR1 and CDR2 (germline): LGHDT, YNNKEL (reference sequence). The CDR3 consists of 14 residues. In DNA form, the CDR3 reads TGTGCCAGCAGGCTAACGGGGGACTCCTACGAGCAGTACTTC. It codes for CASRLTGDSYEQYF.

The chain recombines TRBV19 with TRBJ2-7; TRBD2 matches at 9 bases. Germline V gives CDR1 LNHDA, CDR2 SQIVND (reference sequence). CDR3 length: 16 amino acids. V dropped 0 bases and J dropped 0; count of bases not matched to a gene: 3. The CDR3 bases are TGTGCCAGTAGTATAGAGGCTAGCGGGGACTCCTACGAGCAGTACTTC. It is translated as CASSIEASGDSYEQYF.

This clone was counted a single time. This rearrangement joins TRBV30 to TRBJ1-2; possibly TRBD1 for D (6 bases). Trimming stripped 0 bases from V and 8 bases from J, with 10 bases between. CDR1 GTSNPN and CDR2 SVGIG come from the germline V gene (reference sequence). CDR3 length: 12 amino acids. The chain's CDR3 is CAWSVGTIGYTF. For the CDR3, the DNA is TGTGCCTGGAGTGTTGGGACAATCGGCTACACCTTC.

This chain uses TRBV6-5 with TRBJ1-2; a weak D match, TRBD1 (5 bases). The CDR3 loop spans 12 amino acids. Trimming stripped 7 bases from V and 7 bases from J, with 13 bases between. CDR1 is MNHEY, CDR2 SVGAGI, per germline. CDR3 residues: CASTGDMGGYTF. The CDR3 DNA reads TGTGCCAGCACGGGGGATATGGGTGGCTACACCTTC.

The CDR3 region has the DNA TGTGCCAGCAGCGATATTAAGCGGGCACATGAGCAGTTCTTC. It codes for CASSDIKRAHEQFF. The chain carries TRBV7-9 and TRBJ2-1, with D perhaps matching TRBD2 (6 bases). Between the trimmed V and J ends, which lost 5 bases and 8 bases, there was a span of 16 bases. The CDR3 runs 14 residues. The germline gives CDR1 SEHNR, CDR2 FQNEAQ (reference sequence).

In DNA, the CDR3 is TGTGCCAGCAGCTTAGATAGTAGGAACACTGAAGCTTTCTTT. Translation gives CASSLDSRNTEAFF. V gene TRBV11-3 combines with J gene TRBJ1-1; D gene uncertain. The length of the CDR3 is 14 residues. Trimming removed 0 bases from V and 1 base from J, with 6 bases in between. CDR1 SGHNT and CDR2 YENEEA come from the germline V gene.

The V call is TRBV12-3 or TRBV12-4, the J call TRBJ2-6; the D gene is possibly TRBD2 (6 bases). The V end was cut by 3 bases, the J end by 15 bases, with 15 bases between. CDR3 length: 13 residues. CDR3 DNA sequence: TGTGCCAGCAGTTTCTCCGGGGACTTCGCCCTGACTTTC. Translating gives CASSFSGDFALTF.

This rearrangement joins TRBV14 to TRBJ2-7; 11 nucleotides agree with TRBD2. The CDR3 extends over 16 amino acids. The germline V gene encodes CDR1 SGHDN and CDR2 FVKESK. With V trimmed by 0 bases and J by 2 bases, 3 bases remained unmatched. The CDR3 sequence is CASSQDQLAGAYEQYF. The DNA of the CDR3 is TGTGCCAGCAGCCAAGATCAACTAGCGGGGGCCTACGAGCAGTACTTC.

The rearrangement joins TRBV7-8 to TRBJ1-5; unclear D gene. The CDR3 runs to 13 residues. In germline, CDR1 is SGHVS, CDR2 FQNEAQ. V lost 1 base, J lost 7 bases, and 8 bases lay in between. CDR3 amino acids: CASSLVREQPQHF. CDR3 nucleotide sequence: TGTGCCAGCAGCTTAGTTCGGGAACAGCCCCAGCATTTT.